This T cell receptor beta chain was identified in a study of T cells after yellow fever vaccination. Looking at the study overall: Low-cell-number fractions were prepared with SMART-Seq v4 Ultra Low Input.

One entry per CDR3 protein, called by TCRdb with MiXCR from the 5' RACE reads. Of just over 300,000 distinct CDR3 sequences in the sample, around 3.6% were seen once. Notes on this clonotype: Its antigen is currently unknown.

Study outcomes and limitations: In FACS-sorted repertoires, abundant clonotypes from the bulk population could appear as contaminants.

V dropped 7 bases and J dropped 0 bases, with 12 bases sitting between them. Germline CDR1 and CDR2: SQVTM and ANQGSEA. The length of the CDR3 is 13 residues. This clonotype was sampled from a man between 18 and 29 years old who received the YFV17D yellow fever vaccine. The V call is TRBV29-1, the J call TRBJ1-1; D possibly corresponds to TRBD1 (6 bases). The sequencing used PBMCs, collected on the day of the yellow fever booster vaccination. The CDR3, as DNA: TGCAGCGGAAACAGGGACATGAACACTGAAGCTTTCTTT. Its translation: CSGNRDMNTEAFF.